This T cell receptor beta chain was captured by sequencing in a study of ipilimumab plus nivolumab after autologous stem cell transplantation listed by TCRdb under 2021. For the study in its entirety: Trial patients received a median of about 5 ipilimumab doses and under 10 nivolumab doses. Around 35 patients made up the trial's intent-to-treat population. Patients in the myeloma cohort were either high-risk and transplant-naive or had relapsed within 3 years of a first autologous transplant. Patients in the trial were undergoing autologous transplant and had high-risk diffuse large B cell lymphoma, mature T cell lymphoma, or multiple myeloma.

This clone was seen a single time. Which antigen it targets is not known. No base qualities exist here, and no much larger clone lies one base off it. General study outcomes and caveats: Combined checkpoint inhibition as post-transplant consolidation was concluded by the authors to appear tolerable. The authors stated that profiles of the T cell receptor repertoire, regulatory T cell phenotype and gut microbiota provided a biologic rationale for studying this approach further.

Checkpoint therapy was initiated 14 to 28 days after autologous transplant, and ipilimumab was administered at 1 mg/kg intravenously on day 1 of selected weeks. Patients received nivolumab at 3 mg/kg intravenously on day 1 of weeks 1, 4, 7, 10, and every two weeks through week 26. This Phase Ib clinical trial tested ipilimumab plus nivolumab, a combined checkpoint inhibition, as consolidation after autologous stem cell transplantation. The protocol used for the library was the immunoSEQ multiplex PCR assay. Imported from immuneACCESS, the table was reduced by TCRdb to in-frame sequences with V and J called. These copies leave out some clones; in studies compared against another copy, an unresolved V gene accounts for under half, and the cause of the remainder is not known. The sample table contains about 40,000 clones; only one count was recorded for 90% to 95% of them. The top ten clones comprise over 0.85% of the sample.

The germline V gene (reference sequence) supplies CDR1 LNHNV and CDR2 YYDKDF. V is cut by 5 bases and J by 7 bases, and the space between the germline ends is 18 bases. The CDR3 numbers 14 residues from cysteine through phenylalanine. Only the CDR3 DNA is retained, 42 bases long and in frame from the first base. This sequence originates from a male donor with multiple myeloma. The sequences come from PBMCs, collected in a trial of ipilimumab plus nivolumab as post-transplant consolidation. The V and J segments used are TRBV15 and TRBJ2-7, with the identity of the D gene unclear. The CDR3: CATSANPAKGEQYF. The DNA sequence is TGTGCCACCAGCGCTAATCCTGCCAAAGGAGAGCAGTACTTC.